This T cell receptor (beta chain) was sequenced during a study of blood T cell repertoires in COVID-19. Across the whole study: Italy, Spain and the United States were the sources of the convalescent and acute COVID-19 samples. T cells, B-cell-depleted T cells, or PBMCs provided the cDNA or gDNA that served as material.

In the authors' methods: Reference gene primer amplification gave nucleated cell count estimates. Here immunoSEQ multiplex PCR was the method, and the copy in TCRdb shows in-frame clones only, minus some. D and trimming come from the DNA, and the V and J calls and clone size come from that table. This sample has 100,000 to 150,000 clones, with approximately 83% found just once. With V trimmed by 5 bases and J by 7 bases, 14 bases remained unmatched. CDR3 length: 16 residues. Germline lookup yields CDR1 MNHEY and CDR2 SVGEGT. This chain connects TRBV6-2 or TRBV6-3 to TRBJ2-5; the match to TRBD1 covers 9 bases. Sequencing used peripheral blood. The source is a man at least 80 years old with active or convalescent COVID-19. CDR3 amino acids: CASSNRDRAVGGTQYF. CDR3 DNA: TGTGCCAGCAGTAACCGGGACAGGGCCGTAGGGGGGACCCAGTACTTC.